Following are 24 T cell receptor beta chains from one sample sequenced in a study of T-cell memory formation after mild COVID-19. TCRdb redid the calling of the 5' RACE reads with MiXCR, one entry per CDR3 protein. The data contain approximately 100,000 distinct CDR3 sequences, roughly an eighth of them singletons. Sequencing used PBMCs or a T cell subset sorted from them (not recorded which). These receptors all come from an adult woman who had mild COVID-19 (a few samples of this study predate the infection). Cell type and time point are not known.

The V call is TRBV6-2 or TRBV6-3, the J call TRBJ1-1; no reliable D call. The germline CDR1 and CDR2 sequences are MNHEY and SVGEGT. V lost 3 bases to trimming and J lost 1 base, with 12 bases between them. The CDR3 contains 15 residues. In DNA form, the CDR3 reads TGTGCCAGCAGTTATGGGGAATTTTCGAACACTGAAGCTTTCTTT. Protein sequence: CASSYGEFSNTEAFF.

This clonotype was picked up many times. The J gene is TRBJ2-7, the V gene TRBV7-9, with D unclear. Trimming cost V 1 base and J 3 bases, with 7 bases left between them. Germline V lookup: CDR1 SEHNR, CDR2 FQNEAQ (reference sequence). CDR3 length equals 13 residues. The CDR3 bases are TGTGCCAGCAGCTTAGGACTGAACTACGAGCAGTACTTC. The encoded protein is CASSLGLNYEQYF.

The rearrangement links TRBV12-3 or TRBV12-4 to TRBJ2-4; 7 bases align to TRBD1. This CDR3 is 11 amino acids long. V lost 10 bases, J lost 9 bases, and 6 bases stayed unmatched. The CDR3 is CATLGGGIQYF. The CDR3 DNA reads as TGTGCCACCCTAGGGGGCGGCATTCAGTACTTC.

This rearrangement joins TRBV4-2 to TRBJ2-7; 12 positions match TRBD2. Germline V gene sequence: CDR1 LGHNA, CDR2 YNFKEQ. This CDR3 is 16 amino acids long. With V trimmed by 3 bases and J by 4 bases, 7 bases remained unmatched. CDR3 sequence reads: CASSQELAGGDYEQYF. CDR3 sequence (DNA): TGTGCCAGCAGCCAGGAACTAGCGGGAGGTGATTACGAGCAGTACTTC.

The chain employs TRBV6-2 or TRBV6-3 and TRBJ2-2, with TRBD1 matching over 7 bases. CDR1 and CDR2 (germline): MNHEY, SVGEGT. The CDR3 runs 17 residues. J gave up 6 bases and V 6 bases, and 16 bases lay outside the gene matches. The CDR3 coding sequence is TGTGCCAGCAGCCGCCCAGGGGGAGTCAGGGACGCCGGGGAGCTGTTTTTT. Its protein is CASSRPGGVRDAGELFF.

This clonotype came up many times. The chain couples TRBV29-1 to TRBJ2-3, with 9 bases identical to TRBD2. The junction had 8 bases not matched to a gene; V was cut back by 4 bases and J by 3 bases. The CDR3 contains 15 residues. Germline values: CDR1 SQVTM, CDR2 ANQGSEA. This CDR3 is CSVVWASGVTDTQYF. In DNA form, the CDR3 reads TGCAGCGTTGTCTGGGCTAGCGGGGTGACAGATACGCAGTATTTT.

This clonotype was counted a few times. V gene TRBV7-9 combines with J gene TRBJ2-5; D is tentatively TRBD1 or TRBD2 (6 bases each). The CDR3 runs 14 residues. Trimming left V 5 bases short and J 5 bases short, with 15 bases between. Germline CDR1 reads SEHNR; CDR2 reads FQNEAQ (reference sequence). The CDR3 bases are TGTGCCAGCAGCCCCGGGGGCGAGCCGGAGACCCAGTACTTC. It specifies CASSPGGEPETQYF.

The chain joins TRBV7-6 to TRBJ2-1; 9 nucleotides align to TRBD1. CDR1 is SGHVS, CDR2 FNYEAQ, per germline. The CDR3 spans 16 residues. V was clipped by 5 bases and J by 7 bases; unmatched bases: 12. CDR3 sequence (DNA): TGTGCCAGCAGCCCCCGGGACAGGGAATTTCTGAATGAGCAGTTCTTC. Encoded protein: CASSPRDREFLNEQFF.

J is TRBJ2-7 and V is TRBV5-6; D could derive from TRBD1 or TRBD2 (6 bases each). The ends were cut back, 5 bases at V and 7 bases at J, with 25 bases in the middle. This CDR3 contains 16 residues. Germline loops: CDR1 SGHDT, CDR2 YYEEEE. In DNA, the CDR3 is TGTGCCAGCAGAACGGCCTCCGCGGGACACCTTAGGGAGCAGTACTTC. Translating gives CASRTASAGHLREQYF.

This clonotype was counted at least ten times. The CDR3 here is CASSLLIDSYEQYF. DNA for the CDR3: TGTGCCAGCAGCCTGCTCATAGACTCCTACGAGCAGTACTTC. This chain links TRBV7-8 with TRBJ2-7; D not certain. Germline assignment: CDR1 SGHVS and CDR2 FQNEAQ. The ends were cut back, 5 bases at V and 0 bases at J, with 11 bases in the middle. The CDR3 spans 14 residues.

The rearrangement joins TRBV2 to TRBJ2-2, with 8 bases fitting TRBD1. From germline, CDR1 is SNHLY and CDR2 FYNNEI. The junction had 7 bases not matched to a gene; V was cut back by 4 bases and J by 0 bases. The CDR3 contains 17 residues. CDR3 bases: TGTGCCAGCAGTGTAGTTTCGGACAGGGCGAACACCGGGGAGCTGTTTTTT. Its translation is CASSVVSDRANTGELFF.

The rearrangement links TRBV10-3 to TRBJ2-7; D uncertain. The CDR3 consists of 12 residues. Looked up from germline, CDR1 is ENHRY and CDR2 is SYGVKD. V lost 6 bases and J 4 bases, leaving 10 bases between the germline ends. CDR3: CAIRQETYEQYF. The CDR3 DNA follows: TGTGCCATCAGGCAGGAGACTTACGAGCAGTACTTC.

This clonotype was counted many times. The V and J genes are TRBV29-1 and TRBJ2-2; 7 bases fit TRBD2. The CDR3 has 12 amino acids. Germline values: CDR1 SQVTM, CDR2 ANQGSEA. V was clipped by 7 bases and J by 7 bases; unmatched bases: 6. The CDR3: CSAVGGDGELFF. The CDR3 DNA is TGCAGCGCCGTGGGGGGGGACGGGGAGCTGTTTTTT.

This clonotype was recorded a few times. The J gene is TRBJ2-7, the V gene TRBV20-1; the D is unclear. CDR1 and CDR2 (germline): DFQATT, SNEGSKA (reference sequence). Trimming pared 1 base from V and 7 bases from J, leaving 11 bases between. CDR3 length equals 12 residues. For the CDR3, the DNA is TGCAGTGCTAGAGGGATTGAGTTTGAGCAGTACTTC. This encodes CSARGIEFEQYF.

This clonotype occurred a few times. The rearrangement joins TRBV12-3 or TRBV12-4 to TRBJ1-2, with a possible D match to TRBD1 (6 bases). V dropped 0 bases and J dropped 3 bases, with 8 bases sitting between them. The CDR3 loop spans 14 amino acids. The CDR3 loop reads CASSLAQGYYGYTF. CDR3 nucleotides: TGTGCCAGCAGTTTAGCGCAGGGGTACTATGGCTACACCTTC.

This clonotype was found a few times. The chain combines TRBV11-2 with TRBJ2-1, with D unresolved. The CDR3 spans 12 residues. Germline loops: CDR1 SGHAT, CDR2 FQNNGV. V lost 3 bases, J lost 8 bases, and 8 bases lay in between. CDR3 sequence: CASSFLSDEQFF. The CDR3 nucleotides read TGTGCCAGCAGCTTCCTTTCCGATGAGCAGTTCTTC. The variable domain in full, with the rest retrieved from reference TRBV11-2 and TRBJ2-1, is EAGVAQSPRYKIIEKRQSVAFWCNPISGHATLYWYQQILGQGPKLLIQFQNNGVVDDSQLPKDRFSAERLKGVDSTLKIQPAKLEDSAVYLCASSFLSDEQFFGPGTRLTVL.

This clonotype appeared a few times. J is TRBJ2-1 and V is TRBV12-3 or TRBV12-4; TRBD2 matches 16 bases. The CDR3 loop spans 20 amino acids. Trimming took 5 bases from V and 2 from J; bases not matched to a gene: 12. CDR3 loop: CASSPAPGLAGGLTYNEQFF. The CDR3 nucleotides read TGTGCCAGCAGTCCCGCTCCGGGACTAGCGGGAGGGTTGACCTACAATGAGCAGTTCTTC.

The J gene is TRBJ2-3, the V gene TRBV5-6; 9 bases line up with TRBD1. V gave up 3 bases and J gave up 6 bases; unmatched junction bases: 5. The length of the CDR3 is 14 residues. The V gene's germline CDR1 is SGHDT and CDR2 YYEEEE. The DNA of the CDR3 is TGTGCCAGCAGCTCCGGGACAGGGTATGATACGCAGTATTTT. Its translation: CASSSGTGYDTQYF. The full variable domain, in which reference TRBV5-6 and TRBJ2-3 provide the parts outside the CDR3, is DAGVTQSPTHLIKTRGQQVTLRCSPKSGHDTVSWYQQALGQGPQFIFQYYEEEERQRGNFPDRFSGHQFPNYSSELNVNALLLGDSALYLCASSSGTGYDTQYFGPGTRLTVL.

The rearrangement joins TRBV29-1 to TRBJ2-2; possibly TRBD1 for D (5 bases). V shed 6 bases and J shed 0 bases, with 8 bases lying between them. CDR3 length: 13 amino acids. CDR1 and CDR2 from the germline V gene are SQVTM and ANQGSEA. CDR3 sequence (DNA): TGCAGCGTCAAAGGGGCGAACACCGGGGAGCTGTTTTTT. Protein sequence: CSVKGANTGELFF.

This clonotype was observed a handful of times. V and J are TRBV25-1 and TRBJ2-3; D is perhaps TRBD1 (5 bases). The CDR3 is made up of 14 amino acids. V was cut by 0 bases and J by 5 bases, with 9 bases left in between. From germline, CDR1 is MGHDK and CDR2 SYGVNS. This chain's CDR3 is CASSEYAGRDTQYF. The CDR3 nucleotides read TGTGCCAGCAGTGAATATGCAGGGCGAGATACGCAGTATTTT.

This clonotype was seen ten or more times. The chain has TRBV7-9 and TRBJ2-7; 8 bases align to TRBD2. The CDR3 runs to 16 residues. Germline V lookup: CDR1 SEHNR, CDR2 FQNEAQ (reference sequence). V lost 2 bases and J lost 3; bases outside the gene matches: 9. CDR3 protein: CASSLTLGTRGYEQYF. In nucleotides, the CDR3 is TGTGCCAGCAGCTTAACCCTCGGGACTAGGGGCTACGAGCAGTACTTC. The whole variable domain, remainder taken from reference TRBV7-9 and TRBJ2-7, is DTGVSQNPRHKITKRGQNVTFRCDPISEHNRLYWYRQTLGQGPEFLTYFQNEAQLEKSRLLSDRFSAERPKGSFSTLEIQRTEQGDSAMYLCASSLTLGTRGYEQYFGPGTRLTVT.

Concerning this clonotype itself: The germline gene is not matched at one end of the junction; a read error may be the cause. The rearrangement joins TRBV2 to TRBJ2-5; no clear D. CDR1 SNHLY and CDR2 FYNNEI come from the germline V gene. The CDR3 loop spans 12 amino acids. In DNA, the CDR3 is TGTGCCAGCAGTGAGATGGACCACGTCCAACTTTTC. Translating gives CASSEMDHVQLF.

There are many counts of this clonotype. J is TRBJ2-4 and V is TRBV11-2; D is perhaps TRBD1 or TRBD2 (5 bases each). This CDR3 is 12 amino acids long. Trimming removed 3 bases at V and 7 bases at J, with 7 bases between. Germline loops: CDR1 SGHAT, CDR2 FQNNGV. Here the CDR3 reads CASSFGANIQYF. DNA for the CDR3: TGTGCCAGCAGCTTCGGGGCGAACATTCAGTACTTC.

This clonotype occurred a few times. This rearrangement joins TRBV25-1 to TRBJ2-7, with D perhaps TRBD2 (5 bases). CDR1 and CDR2 from the germline V gene are MGHDK and SYGVNS. The germline V and J ends were trimmed by 5 bases and 7 bases, with 15 bases remaining between them. This CDR3 has 13 residues. The CDR3, as DNA: TGTGCCAGCAGTTCCAGCGGTCCGGGAGAGCAGTACTTC. Its protein product is CASSSSGPGEQYF.